Each of the 4 T cell receptor beta chains below was sequenced from the same sample in a study of PD-L1 blockade in urothelial cancer. Measured with immunoSEQ multiplex PCR; TCRdb has only the in-frame clones, and not every one. The sample carries more than 55,000 clones, roughly 86% recorded once. Here the sequenced sample was PBMCs, taken around atezolizumab (anti-PD-L1) treatment. The source is a man aged 45 to 65 with urothelial cancer.

This chain links TRBV5-1 with TRBJ1-3; possibly TRBD1 for D (5 bases). V was cut by 4 bases and J by 0 bases, with 11 bases left in between. This CDR3 is 15 amino acids long. CDR1 is SGHRS and CDR2 is YFSETQ in the germline V gene. CDR3 amino acids: CASSPGTGSGNTIYF. The DNA of the CDR3 is TGCGCCAGCAGCCCGGGGACTGGCTCTGGAAACACCATATATTTT.

This chain links TRBV27 with TRBJ2-3; 7 positions match TRBD1. Germline lookup yields CDR1 MNHEY and CDR2 SMNVEV (reference sequence). There are 15 residues in the CDR3. The V and J ends lost 2 bases and 6 bases, in that order; junction bases with no gene match: 8. The CDR3 reads CASSLVRGRMDTQYF. The CDR3 nucleotides read TGTGCCAGCAGTTTAGTGAGGGGGCGCATGGATACGCAGTATTTT.

The table lists this clone with a count of one. The V and J genes are TRBV7-9 and TRBJ2-7, with 8 bases lining up with TRBD2. This CDR3 has 15 residues. Germline CDR1 SEHNR, CDR2 FQNEAQ (reference sequence). V lost 5 bases to trimming and J lost 0 bases; unmatched junction nucleotides: 6. The CDR3 reads CASSPPTSASYEQYF. The DNA of the CDR3 is TGTGCCAGCAGCCCCCCGACTAGCGCCTCCTACGAGCAGTACTTC.

This sequence joins TRBV6-6 and TRBJ1-1; D gene ambiguous. CDR1 is MNHNY, CDR2 SVGAGI, per germline (reference sequence). V was clipped by 3 bases and J by 1 base, with 6 bases between them. The CDR3 is made up of 13 amino acids. The CDR3 DNA reads TGTGCCAGCAGTTATTCGCGGAACACTGAAGCTTTCTTT. This codes for CASSYSRNTEAFF.